These 23 T cell receptor beta chains originate from one sample sequenced in a study of blood T cell dynamics during melanoma immunotherapy. TCRdb keeps only in-frame clones here, not all; method: immunoSEQ multiplex PCR. The sample lists under 7,000 clones; over 90% were seen once. Described time point: pre-treatment baseline. The sample in question was cell-free DNA from blood, obtained from a patient treated with checkpoint blockade. All receptors derive from a human donor with melanoma.

The chain uses TRBV27 and TRBJ1-4; D is uncertain. V shed 4 bases and J shed 0 bases, with 9 bases lying between them. This CDR3 has 15 amino acids. Germline values: CDR1 MNHEY, CDR2 SMNVEV (reference sequence). The CDR3 is CASSSGTATNEKLFF. As DNA, the CDR3 is TGTGCCAGCAGTTCAGGAACAGCAACTAATGAAAAACTGTTTTTT.

This chain connects TRBV6-1 to TRBJ1-1; D is perhaps TRBD1 (5 bases). The germline V and J ends were trimmed by 7 bases and 6 bases, with 15 bases remaining between them. The V gene's germline CDR1 is MNHNS and CDR2 SASEGT. The CDR3 has 13 amino acids. CDR3 residues: CASKPLGAAEAFF. The CDR3 coding sequence is TGTGCCAGCAAACCCCTCGGGGCCGCTGAAGCTTTCTTT.

V gene TRBV4-1 combines with J gene TRBJ2-1; a possible D gene is TRBD2 (6 bases). Germline V gene lookup returns CDR1 MGHRA and CDR2 YSYEKL. V shed 3 bases and J shed 6 bases, with 15 bases lying between them. The CDR3 has 15 residues. The CDR3 DNA is TGCGCCAGCAGCCACCAGCGGGTAGGGAGCAATGAGCAGTTCTTC. Translation: CASSHQRVGSNEQFF.

This clone has only a few counts. The J gene is TRBJ1-5, the V gene TRBV19, with D maybe TRBD1 (6 bases). Trimming pared 4 bases from V and 7 bases from J, leaving 11 bases between. The CDR3 length is 13 residues. Germline CDR1 LNHDA, CDR2 SQIVND (reference sequence). CDR3 in amino acids: CASSTGVGQPQHF. The CDR3 nucleotides are TGTGCCAGTAGTACAGGGGTTGGGCAGCCCCAGCATTTT.

The chain employs TRBV4-3 and TRBJ1-1; TRBD1 is a possible D gene (6 bases). This CDR3 is 15 amino acids long. Germline CDR1 LGHNA, CDR2 YSLEER. Trimming took off 0 bases at V and 1 base at J, with 9 bases between the two ends. CDR3 in amino acids: CASSQDGGGNTEAFF. The CDR3 DNA reads TGCGCCAGCAGCCAAGATGGAGGGGGGAACACTGAAGCTTTCTTT.

The chain couples TRBV7-8 to TRBJ2-7; 8 nucleotides line up with TRBD1. The length of the CDR3 is 18 residues. Germline assignment: CDR1 SGHVS and CDR2 FQNEAQ. V lost 5 bases and J lost 7; bases outside the gene matches: 22. The CDR3 region has the DNA TGTGCCAGCAGCCGCCTCTTGCAGGGGGCGGACAGTTTGGGGGAGCAGTACTTC. Its translation is CASSRLLQGADSLGEQYF.

The gene calls are TRBV10-3 and TRBJ2-3, with TRBD2 matching over 8 bases. V was clipped by 3 bases and J by 2 bases; unmatched bases: 16. CDR3 size: 19 residues. Germline values: CDR1 ENHRY, CDR2 SYGVKD. CDR3 nucleotides: TGTGCCATCAGTGAAGTCGGTAGCGGGAAGAACCCCCCCACAGATACGCAGTATTTT. Its protein product is CAISEVGSGKNPPTDTQYF.

This clone was observed a single time. The rearrangement joins TRBV5-1 to TRBJ2-2, with 8 nucleotides matching TRBD1. The germline V gene encodes CDR1 SGHRS and CDR2 YFSETQ. V shed 4 bases, J shed 0 bases, and the junction held 2 bases outside the gene matches. The CDR3 covers 15 residues. The CDR3 is CASSTDRANTGELFF. The CDR3 region has the DNA TGCGCCAGCAGCACGGACAGGGCGAACACCGGGGAGCTGTTTTTT. The full variable domain, with the rest looked up from reference TRBV5-1 and TRBJ2-2, is KAGVTQTPRYLIKTRGQQVTLSCSPISGHRSVSWYQQTPGQGLQFLFEYFSETQRNKGNFPGRFSGRQFSNSRSEMNVSTLELGDSALYLCASSTDRANTGELFFGEGSRLTVL.

The chain is built from TRBV14 and TRBJ2-5; TRBD2 agrees at 7 bases. The J call may be mistaken, given a closer DNA end match to TRBJ2-7. CDR1 is SGHDN, CDR2 FVKESK, per germline. This CDR3 comprises 14 residues. The CDR3 nucleotides are TGTGCCAGCAGCCAAGATCGGGGGGCCTACGAGCAGTACTTC. It is translated as CASSQDRGAYEQYF.

This sequence joins TRBV6-1 and TRBJ1-2, with 8 nucleotides matching TRBD1. This CDR3 is built from 12 residues. CDR1 is MNHNS and CDR2 is SASEGT in the germline V gene. J gave up 13 bases and V 7 bases, and 11 bases lay outside the gene matches. The CDR3 coding sequence is TGTGCCAGCATCGATAACCACGACAGGGGCACCTTC. The encoded protein is CASIDNHDRGTF.

The table lists this clone with a few counts. This chain connects TRBV4-1 to TRBJ2-1; the match to TRBD1 covers 9 bases. The V and J ends lost 4 bases and 3 bases, in that order; junction bases with no gene match: 13. From germline, CDR1 is MGHRA and CDR2 YSYEKL. This CDR3 contains 18 residues. The CDR3 DNA is TGCGCCAGCAGCCCCGGCGGACTACAGGGGGCATACTACAATGAGCAGTTCTTC. It codes for CASSPGGLQGAYYNEQFF.

The chain uses TRBV5-8 and TRBJ2-3; D is possibly TRBD2 (5 bases). Looked up from germline, CDR1 is SGHTS and CDR2 is YDEGEE. The CDR3 has 15 amino acids. Trimming took 7 bases from V and 1 from J, leaving 16 bases between them. The CDR3 loop is CASLQRWRGTDTQYF. The CDR3 coding sequence is TGTGCCAGCCTCCAGCGGTGGCGGGGCACAGATACGCAGTATTTT.

The chain employs TRBV5-4 and TRBJ2-3, with D possibly being TRBD1 or TRBD2 (5 bases each). CDR1 SGHNT and CDR2 YYREEE come from the germline V gene (reference sequence). The CDR3 sequence is 16 residues long. Trimming left V 3 bases short and J 4 bases short, with 18 bases between. CDR3 sequence: CASSSARDRGADTQYF. CDR3 nucleotides: TGTGCCAGCAGCTCAGCCCGGGACCGAGGGGCAGATACGCAGTATTTT. Based on the CDR3 plus reference TRBV5-4 and TRBJ2-3, the full variable domain is ETGVTQSPTHLIKTRGQQVTLRCSSQSGHNTVSWYQQALGQGPQFIFQYYREEENGRGNFPPRFSGLQFPNYSSELNVNALELDDSALYLCASSSARDRGADTQYFGPGTRLTVL.

The chain carries TRBV15 and TRBJ2-6, with unresolved D. Germline loops: CDR1 LNHNV, CDR2 YYDKDF (reference sequence). Between the trimmed V and J ends, which lost 5 bases and 1 base, there was a span of 12 bases. The CDR3 length is 16 residues. The CDR3 spells CATSRHQASGANVLTF. DNA of the CDR3: TGTGCCACCAGCCGGCATCAGGCATCTGGGGCCAACGTCCTGACTTTC.

The V gene is TRBV7-9, the J gene TRBJ2-7, with D unclear. This CDR3 is 19 amino acids long. From germline, CDR1 is SEHNR and CDR2 FQNEAQ (reference sequence). V was trimmed by 2 bases and J by 0 bases, leaving 23 bases between them. The CDR3 loop is CASSLKAPWAEDSSYEQYF. Here the CDR3 DNA reads TGTGCCAGCAGCTTAAAGGCCCCTTGGGCTGAGGATAGCTCCTACGAGCAGTACTTC.

The V gene is TRBV7-7, the J gene TRBJ2-2; 10 bases align to TRBD1. There are 16 residues in the CDR3. The V gene's germline CDR1 is SSHAT and CDR2 FNYEAQ (reference sequence). The V segment lost 5 bases and the J segment 0 bases; nucleotides outside the gene matches: 3. In DNA form, the CDR3 reads TGTGCCAGCAGCCAAGGACAGGGGGCGAACACCGGGGAGCTGTTTTTT. This gives the protein CASSQGQGANTGELFF.

The gene calls are TRBV5-1 and TRBJ2-1, with 9 bases identical to TRBD1. This CDR3 contains 16 residues. The germline CDR1 and CDR2 sequences are SGHRS and YFSETQ. The trim removed 4 bases at V and 9 bases at J, leaving 14 bases unmatched. The CDR3 nucleotides are TGCGCCAGCAGCCGCGACCGGGACAGGGCGTCTACTGAGCAGTTCTTC. Protein: CASSRDRDRASTEQFF.

With regard to this clone: An end of the junction differs from the germline gene, which may be a read error. The same CDR3 also results from other DNA sequences found in this sample. The rearrangement links TRBV6-5 to TRBJ1-2; no reliable D call. Germline V CDR1 and CDR2: MNHEY, SVGAGI. CDR3 size: 14 residues. The CDR3 sequence is CASSKRQENYGYTF. CDR3 bases: TGTGCCAGCAGTAAGCGACAAGAAAACTATGGCTACACCTTT.

This clone was recorded only once. The V and J genes are TRBV2 and TRBJ1-2; D gene uncertain. Germline V lookup: CDR1 SNHLY, CDR2 FYNNEI. V was clipped by 9 bases and J by 4 bases, with 18 bases between them. The CDR3 is made up of 14 amino acids. CDR3 residues: CARQAQESVYGYTF. In DNA form, the CDR3 reads TGTGCCAGACAAGCGCAGGAGTCAGTCTATGGCTACACCTTC.

V and J are TRBV11-3 and TRBJ2-2; D gene unclear. The CDR3 is 13 amino acids. Germline-derived CDR1 and CDR2 are SGHNT and YENEEA. Trimming stripped 5 bases from V and 5 bases from J, with 9 bases between. The CDR3 coding sequence is TGTGCCAGCAGCGGCAGGAGAACCGGGGAGCTGTTTTTT. Amino acid sequence: CASSGRRTGELFF.

The rearrangement uses TRBV7-6 and TRBJ2-5, with TRBD2 identical over 7 bases. V lost 5 bases, J lost 4 bases, and 4 bases stayed unmatched. The germline V gene encodes CDR1 SGHVS and CDR2 FNYEAQ. The CDR3 runs to 13 residues. CDR3 amino acids: CASSRWGGETQYF. CDR3 DNA sequence: TGTGCCAGCAGCCGCTGGGGGGGAGAGACCCAGTACTTC.

V and J are TRBV27 and TRBJ1-6; the D gene is possibly TRBD1 (6 bases). The length of the CDR3 is 14 residues. With 6 bases removed from V and 5 bases from J, the gap between germline ends came to 11 bases. Germline loops: CDR1 MNHEY, CDR2 SMNVEV (reference sequence). CDR3 DNA: TGTGCCAGCAGCACTCACAGGGATAATTCACCCCTCCACTTT. This codes for CASSTHRDNSPLHF.

The chain couples TRBV29-1 to TRBJ2-5, with 7 bases fitting TRBD2. Germline V gene lookup returns CDR1 SQVTM and CDR2 ANQGSEA. V dropped 7 bases and J dropped 5; count of bases not matched to a gene: 16. CDR3 length equals 15 residues. The CDR3 DNA reads TGCAGCGCTCTGCCTCGGGGGAGGGAAAAGGAGACCCAGTACTTC. Protein product: CSALPRGREKETQYF.